The 2 T cell receptor beta chains presented below share a single source sample, sequenced in a study of T cells in Graves' hyperthyroidism and ophthalmopathy. Amplification of TCR beta CDR3 regions used RNA as the template. Primed by the HTBI set, a first-round RT-PCR was run on the TCR CDR3. TCRdb independently ran MiXCR on the multiplex PCR reads; one entry per CDR3 protein. Of 540,000 or so distinct CDR3 sequences listed, 40% to 55% are singletons. The source material was peripheral blood or thyroid tissue (not recorded which). The receptors derive from an adult woman with Graves' disease, either hyperthyroidism or ophthalmopathy (not recorded which).

This clonotype occurred a few times. A read error may be the cause here, since a much bigger clone is one base away. This chain links TRBV25-1 with TRBJ1-1, with D hard to call. The CDR3 has 12 amino acids. Trimming left V 6 bases short and J 0 bases short, with 5 bases between. Per germline, CDR1 MGHDK and CDR2 SYGVNS. The CDR3 bases are TGTGCCAGCAGACTGTTGAACACTGAAGCTTTCTTT. It yields the protein CASRLLNTEAFF. Using reference TRBV25-1 and TRBJ1-1 for the parts outside the CDR3, the full variable domain is EADIYQTPRYLVIGTGKKITLECSQTMGHDKMYWYQQDPGMELHLIHYSYGVNSTEKGDLSSESTVSRIRTEHFPLTLESARPSHTSQYLCASRLLNTEAFFGQGTRLTVV.

As to this clonotype: Possible read error: a much larger clone is one base away. Likely a read error: the CDR3 ends without its conserved phenylalanine or tryptophan. The rearrangement uses TRBV6-6 and TRBJ2-2; 9 positions match TRBD2. V shed 4 bases and J 6 bases; nucleotides not matched to a gene: 3. The CDR3 consists of 14 residues. Per the germline V gene, CDR1 is MNHNY and CDR2 is SVGAGI (reference sequence). The CDR3 DNA reads as TGTGCCAGCAGTTCTAGCGGGAAAGCCGGGGAGCTGTTTTCT. This encodes CASSSSGKAGELFS.